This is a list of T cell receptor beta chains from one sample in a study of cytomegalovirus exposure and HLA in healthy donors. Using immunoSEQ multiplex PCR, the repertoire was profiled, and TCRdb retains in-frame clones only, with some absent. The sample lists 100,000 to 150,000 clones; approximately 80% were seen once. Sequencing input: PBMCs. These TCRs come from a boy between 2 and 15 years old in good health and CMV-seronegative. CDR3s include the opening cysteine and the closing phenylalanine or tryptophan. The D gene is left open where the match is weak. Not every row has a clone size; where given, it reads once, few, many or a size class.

CDR3aa: CAWTRGNTEAFF
CDR3nt: TGTGCCTGGACTAGAGGGAACACTGAAGCTTTCTTT
len: 12
d_gene: .
abundance: .
j_gene: TRBJ1-1
v_gene: TRBV30

CDR3aa: CASSFSPAGGTHNEQFF
CDR3nt: TGTGCCAGCAGTTTCTCCCCCGCGGGGGGGACTCACAATGAGCAGTTCTTC
len: 17
d_gene: TRBD2
abundance: once
j_gene: TRBJ2-1
v_gene: TRBV27

CDR3aa: CASSTETRGKLFF
CDR3nt: TGTGCCAGCAGCACCGAGACCAGGGGAAAACTGTTTTTT
len: 13
d_gene: .
abundance: .
j_gene: TRBJ1-4
v_gene: TRBV5-6

CDR3aa: CASSLGGGDMNTEAFF
CDR3nt: TGTGCCAGCAGCTTAGGGGGTGGGGACATGAACACTGAAGCTTTCTTT
len: 16
d_gene: .
abundance: .
j_gene: TRBJ1-1
v_gene: TRBV7-3

CDR3aa: CASKATTNEKLFF
CDR3nt: TGTGCCAGCAAAGCTACAACTAATGAAAAACTGTTTTTT
len: 13
d_gene: .
abundance: .
j_gene: TRBJ1-4
v_gene: TRBV6-5

CDR3aa: CARRLTNTDTQYF
CDR3nt: TGTGCCAGGCGTCTCACCAACACAGATACGCAGTATTTT
len: 13
d_gene: .
abundance: .
j_gene: TRBJ2-3
v_gene: TRBV2

CDR3aa: CASSIVGGQSYGYTF
CDR3nt: TGTGCCAGTAGTATAGTAGGTGGGCAGAGCTATGGCTACACCTTC
len: 15
d_gene: .
abundance: few
j_gene: TRBJ1-2
v_gene: TRBV19

CDR3aa: CASSQARTSTDTQYF
CDR3nt: TGTGCCAGCAGCCAAGCGCGGACAAGCACAGATACGCAGTATTTT
len: 15
d_gene: .
abundance: .
j_gene: TRBJ2-3
v_gene: TRBV14

CDR3aa: CASSFMSSYNEQFF
CDR3nt: TGTGCCAGCAGTTTTATGAGCTCCTACAATGAGCAGTTCTTC
len: 14
d_gene: .
abundance: .
j_gene: TRBJ2-1
v_gene: TRBV27

CDR3aa: CASSLYGTNTGELFF
CDR3nt: TGTGCCAGCAGCTTATACGGTACGAACACCGGGGAGCTGTTTTTT
len: 15
d_gene: .
abundance: once
j_gene: TRBJ2-2
v_gene: TRBV11-2

CDR3aa: CASSQALNRDRGMEKLFF
CDR3nt: TGTGCCAGCAGCCAAGCTCTCAATCGAGACAGGGGAATGGAAAAACTGTTTTTT
len: 18
d_gene: TRBD1
abundance: once
j_gene: TRBJ1-4
v_gene: TRBV4-2

CDR3aa: CARHLGQGGWVYGYTF
CDR3nt: TGTGCCAGACACTTAGGGCAGGGCGGATGGGTCTATGGCTACACCTTC
len: 16
d_gene: .
abundance: .
j_gene: TRBJ1-2
v_gene: TRBV7-9

CDR3aa: CATSRGGLGGLTDTQYF
CDR3nt: TGTGCCACCAGCAGAGGGGGACTAGGAGGACTAACAGATACGCAGTATTTT
len: 17
d_gene: TRBD2
abundance: few
j_gene: TRBJ2-3
v_gene: TRBV15

CDR3aa: CASSSELAGISYQFF
CDR3nt: TGTGCCAGCAGCTCCGAACTAGCGGGGATAAGTTATCAGTTCTTC
len: 15
d_gene: TRBD2
abundance: .
j_gene: TRBJ2-1
v_gene: TRBV11-2

CDR3aa: CASSIPDRENEQFF
CDR3nt: TGTGCCAGCAGCATTCCGGACAGGGAGAATGAGCAGTTCTTC
len: 14
d_gene: TRBD1
abundance: .
j_gene: TRBJ2-1
v_gene: TRBV5-4

CDR3aa: CASSIGGTLNTEAFF
CDR3nt: TGTGCCAGTAGTATAGGAGGCACCCTGAACACTGAAGCTTTCTTT
len: 15
d_gene: .
abundance: .
j_gene: TRBJ1-1
v_gene: TRBV19

CDR3aa: CASSDFGTSGGTGELFF
CDR3nt: TGTGCCAGCAGTGACTTCGGGACTAGCGGGGGGACCGGGGAGCTGTTTTTT
len: 17
d_gene: TRBD2
abundance: .
j_gene: TRBJ2-2
v_gene: TRBV6-4

CDR3aa: CASSLPPRNTEAFF
CDR3nt: TGTGCCAGCAGCCTCCCCCCCCGGAACACTGAAGCTTTCTTT
len: 14
d_gene: .
abundance: .
j_gene: TRBJ1-1
v_gene: TRBV5-4

CDR3aa: CASSRVGLAGSGTDTQYF
CDR3nt: TGTGCCAGCAGCCGCGTGGGACTAGCGGGATCCGGGACAGATACGCAGTATTTT
len: 18
d_gene: TRBD2
abundance: .
j_gene: TRBJ2-3
v_gene: TRBV14

CDR3aa: CASSWGGSSGYTF
CDR3nt: TGTGCCAGCAGCTGGGGGGGTTCTTCGGGCTACACCTTC
len: 13
d_gene: .
abundance: .
j_gene: TRBJ1-2
v_gene: TRBV5-6

CDR3aa: CASGWGGKAGELFF
CDR3nt: TGTGCCAGTGGTTGGGGCGGGAAGGCCGGGGAGCTGTTTTTT
len: 14
d_gene: .
abundance: once
j_gene: TRBJ2-2
v_gene: TRBV19

CDR3aa: CASSWVGLEGTGELFF
CDR3nt: TGTGCCAGTTCATGGGTGGGACTAGAAGGCACCGGGGAGCTGTTTTTT
len: 16
d_gene: TRBD2
abundance: once
j_gene: TRBJ2-2
v_gene: TRBV19

CDR3aa: CASAPGLGGGEKLFF
CDR3nt: TGTGCCAGCGCCCCCGGGTTGGGGGGGGGAGAAAAACTGTTTTTT
len: 15
d_gene: .
abundance: once
j_gene: TRBJ1-4
v_gene: TRBV27

CDR3aa: CASGASGSPQETQYF
CDR3nt: TGTGCCAGCGGGGCTAGCGGGAGTCCCCAAGAGACCCAGTACTTC
len: 15
d_gene: TRBD2
abundance: .
j_gene: TRBJ2-5
v_gene: TRBV2

CDR3aa: CASSPSHSPLHF
CDR3nt: TGTGCCAGCTCACCCTCCCATTCACCCCTCCACTTT
len: 12
d_gene: .
abundance: .
j_gene: TRBJ1-6
v_gene: TRBV18

CDR3aa: CATSRDFITASYEQYF
CDR3nt: TGTGCCACCAGCAGAGATTTCATTACAGCTTCCTACGAGCAGTACTTC
len: 16
d_gene: .
abundance: .
j_gene: TRBJ2-7
v_gene: TRBV15

CDR3aa: CSVEAMAGASYEQYF
CDR3nt: TGCAGCGTTGAAGCGATGGCAGGGGCCTCCTACGAGCAGTACTTC
len: 15
d_gene: .
abundance: .
j_gene: TRBJ2-7
v_gene: TRBV29-1

CDR3aa: CASSVTGLAGNNEQFF
CDR3nt: TGTGCCAGCAGCGTGACAGGCCTAGCGGGGAACAATGAGCAGTTCTTC
len: 16
d_gene: TRBD2
abundance: .
j_gene: TRBJ2-1
v_gene: TRBV6-4

CDR3aa: CASRDRAGKAEAFF
CDR3nt: TGTGCCAGCAGGGACAGGGCGGGGAAGGCCGAAGCTTTCTTT
len: 14
d_gene: TRBD1
abundance: .
j_gene: TRBJ1-1
v_gene: TRBV2

CDR3aa: CASSEVLGSTDTQYF
CDR3nt: TGTGCCAGCAGTGAAGTACTAGGGAGCACAGATACGCAGTATTTT
len: 15
d_gene: .
abundance: .
j_gene: TRBJ2-3
v_gene: TRBV6-1

CDR3aa: CASRSSTDTQYF
CDR3nt: TGTGCCAGCAGGTCTAGCACAGATACGCAGTATTTT
len: 12
d_gene: .
abundance: .
j_gene: TRBJ2-3
v_gene: TRBV5-4

CDR3aa: CASSRTENTEAFF
CDR3nt: TGTGCCAGCAGTCGAACAGAGAACACTGAAGCTTTCTTT
len: 13
d_gene: .
abundance: .
j_gene: TRBJ1-1
v_gene: TRBV6-6

CDR3aa: CASKGAGGGGEQFF
CDR3nt: TGTGCCAGCAAGGGAGCGGGAGGGGGCGGTGAGCAGTTCTTC
len: 14
d_gene: TRBD2
abundance: .
j_gene: TRBJ2-1
v_gene: TRBV2

CDR3aa: CASSESVSGANVLTF
CDR3nt: TGTGCCAGCAGTGAGTCCGTCTCTGGGGCCAACGTCCTGACTTTC
len: 15
d_gene: .
abundance: .
j_gene: TRBJ2-6
v_gene: TRBV28

CDR3aa: CASSEIGGWDSNYGYTF
CDR3nt: TGTGCCAGCAGTGAGATCGGGGGTTGGGACTCTAACTATGGCTACACCTTC
len: 17
d_gene: .
abundance: .
j_gene: TRBJ1-2
v_gene: TRBV6-1

CDR3aa: CASSPPLRREGPVTDTQYF
CDR3nt: TGTGCCAGCAGCCCCCCCCTTAGGAGGGAGGGCCCTGTAACAGATACGCAGTATTTT
len: 19
d_gene: TRBD2
abundance: .
j_gene: TRBJ2-3
v_gene: TRBV5-5

CDR3aa: CASSNQGLASTDTQYF
CDR3nt: TGTGCCAGCAGCAACCAGGGACTAGCGAGCACAGATACGCAGTATTTT
len: 16
d_gene: TRBD2
abundance: once
j_gene: TRBJ2-3
v_gene: TRBV9

CDR3aa: CSSSYFNQPQHF
CDR3nt: TGTTCCAGCAGCTACTTTAATCAGCCCCAGCATTTT
len: 12
d_gene: .
abundance: .
j_gene: TRBJ1-5
v_gene: TRBV7-9

CDR3aa: CSVSNLLGSYNEQFF
CDR3nt: TGCAGCGTATCCAACCTACTCGGCTCCTACAATGAGCAGTTCTTC
len: 15
d_gene: .
abundance: .
j_gene: TRBJ2-1
v_gene: TRBV29-1

CDR3aa: CASSPSEDTQYF
CDR3nt: TGTGCCAGCTCACCATCAGAAGATACGCAGTATTTT
len: 12
d_gene: .
abundance: .
j_gene: TRBJ2-3
v_gene: TRBV18

CDR3aa: CAWSVRSSGRRLDEQFF
CDR3nt: TGTGCCTGGAGTGTACGGTCTAGCGGGAGGCGACTGGATGAGCAGTTCTTC
len: 17
d_gene: TRBD2
abundance: .
j_gene: TRBJ2-1
v_gene: TRBV30

CDR3aa: CASSRGTSGVTDTQYF
CDR3nt: TGCGCCAGCAGCAGAGGGACTAGCGGGGTCACAGATACGCAGTATTTT
len: 16
d_gene: TRBD2
abundance: .
j_gene: TRBJ2-3
v_gene: TRBV5-1

CDR3aa: CASSSFGTGGTEAFF
CDR3nt: TGTGCCAGCAGCTCGTTCGGAACAGGTGGCACTGAAGCTTTCTTT
len: 15
d_gene: .
abundance: few
j_gene: TRBJ1-1
v_gene: TRBV7-9

CDR3aa: CASSSDRDRGYTF
CDR3nt: TGTGCCAGCAGCTCCGACAGGGATCGCGGCTACACCTTC
len: 13
d_gene: TRBD1
abundance: .
j_gene: TRBJ1-2
v_gene: TRBV7-2